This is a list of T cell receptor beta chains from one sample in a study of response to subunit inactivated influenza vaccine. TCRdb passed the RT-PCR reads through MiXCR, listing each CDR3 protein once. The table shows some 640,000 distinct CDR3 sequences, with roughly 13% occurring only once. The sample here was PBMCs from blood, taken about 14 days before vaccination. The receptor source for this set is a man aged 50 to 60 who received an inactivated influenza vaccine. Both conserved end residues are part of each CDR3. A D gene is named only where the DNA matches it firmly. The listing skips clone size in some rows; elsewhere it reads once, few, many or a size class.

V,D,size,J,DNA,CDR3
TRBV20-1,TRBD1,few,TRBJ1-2,TGCAGTGCCTCAATTCCGGGACAGGGGTTCTATGGCTACACCTTC,CSASIPGQGFYGYTF
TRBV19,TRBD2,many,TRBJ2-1,TGTGCCAGTAACCCTAGCGGGGCCCCGTACAATGAGCAGTTCTTC,CASNPSGAPYNEQFF
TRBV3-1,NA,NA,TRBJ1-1,TGTGCCAGCTATGACCGGACGGGAAACACTGAAGCTTTCTTT,CASYDRTGNTEAFF
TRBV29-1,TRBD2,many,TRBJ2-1,TGCAGCGCTAGCGGGACCCAGCACTACAATGAGCAGTTCTTC,CSASGTQHYNEQFF
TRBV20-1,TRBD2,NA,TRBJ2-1,TGCAGTGCTCAGAAACTAGCGGGGGGACCTCAGCTTAACAATGAGCAGTTCTTC,CSAQKLAGGPQLNNEQFF
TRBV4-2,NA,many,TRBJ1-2,TGTGCCAGCAGCCAAGTCACGGCGGGCTATGGCTACACCTTC,CASSQVTAGYGYTF
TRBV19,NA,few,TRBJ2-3,TGTGCCAGTAGTTCCCCCCTGGACCCCACAGATACGCAGTATTTT,CASSSPLDPTDTQYF
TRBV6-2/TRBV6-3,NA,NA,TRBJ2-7,TGTGCCAGCAGATCTGACGGCGGCTACGAGCAGTACTTC,CASRSDGGYEQYF
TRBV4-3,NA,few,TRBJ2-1,TGCGCCAGCAGCCAAGATGTGGGCGGAGCCAACAATGAGCAGTTCTTC,CASSQDVGGANNEQFF
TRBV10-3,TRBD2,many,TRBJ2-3,TGTGCCATCAGCCTAGCGGGCACAGATACGCAGTATTTT,CAISLAGTDTQYF
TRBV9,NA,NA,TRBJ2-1,TGTGCCAGCAGCGTAGTTCAGGGTGCCCTCGATGAGCAGTTCTTC,CASSVVQGALDEQFF
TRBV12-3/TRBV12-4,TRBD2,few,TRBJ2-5,TGTGCCAGCAGATCCGGGACTAGCGGAAAAGAGACCCAGTACTTC,CASRSGTSGKETQYF
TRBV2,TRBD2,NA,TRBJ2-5,TGTGCCAGCAGTGAACCGGGACTAGCGCCTCAAGAGACCCAGTACTTC,CASSEPGLAPQETQYF
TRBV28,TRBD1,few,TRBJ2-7,TGTGCCAGCAGTTCGGCCGCCGGGACAGGGACCTACGAGCAGTACTTC,CASSSAAGTGTYEQYF
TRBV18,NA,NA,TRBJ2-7,TGTGCCAGCTCACCACCGCCACAGGAGTCCTACGAGCAGTACTTC,CASSPPPQESYEQYF
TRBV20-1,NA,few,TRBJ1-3,TGCAGTGCTAGAGATTTTTACGGAAACACCATATATTTT,CSARDFYGNTIYF
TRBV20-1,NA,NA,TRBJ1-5,TGCAGTGCTAGACAGGGATATCAGCCCCAGCATTTT,CSARQGYQPQHF
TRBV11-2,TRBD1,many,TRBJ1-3,TGTGCCAGCAGGAGACAGGGGGCGAGAGGAAACACCATATATTTT,CASRRQGARGNTIYF
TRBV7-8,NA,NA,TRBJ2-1,TGTGCCAGCAGCCGAGCCGCTGGGACAACTGAGCAGTTCTTC,CASSRAAGTTEQFF
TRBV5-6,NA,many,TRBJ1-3,TGTGCCAGCAGCCCCGTTGGCGGGACAAACACCATATATTTT,CASSPVGGTNTIYF
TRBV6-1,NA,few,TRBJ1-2,TGTGCCAGCAGAGCTGGACAGACCGCTAACTATGGCTACACCTTC,CASRAGQTANYGYTF
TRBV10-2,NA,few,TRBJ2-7,TGCGCCACTGTCCGGGATCCCAATTACGAGCAGTACTTC,CATVRDPNYEQYF
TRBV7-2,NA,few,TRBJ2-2,TGTGCCAGCAGCTTAGCGATTGGTAGTTTCGGGGAGCTGTTTTTT,CASSLAIGSFGELFF
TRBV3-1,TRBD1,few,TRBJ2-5,TGTGCCAGCAGCCAAGATCTCGTGACAGGGGACCCAGGGACCCAGTACTTC,CASSQDLVTGDPGTQYF
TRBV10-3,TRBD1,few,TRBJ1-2,TGTGCCATCAGTGCCCCCGGGGACAGGCATGGCTACACCTTC,CAISAPGDRHGYTF
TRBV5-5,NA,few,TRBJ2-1,TGTGCCAGCAGCTTGGCACTTGCGAAAGCCTACAATGAGCAGTTCTTC,CASSLALAKAYNEQFF
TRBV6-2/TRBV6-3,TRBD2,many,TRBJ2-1,TGTGCCAGCACCCGGGGGGGCTCTTACAATGAGCAGTTCTTC,CASTRGGSYNEQFF
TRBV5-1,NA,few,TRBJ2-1,TGCGCCAGCAGCTTGGATAGCGCCTCCTACAATGAGCAGTTCTTC,CASSLDSASYNEQFF
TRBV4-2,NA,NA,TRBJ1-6,TGTGCCAGCAGCCAAGTTAAGGCTACCAGGTCACCCCTCCACTTT,CASSQVKATRSPLHF
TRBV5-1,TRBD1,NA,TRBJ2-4,TGCGCCAGCAGGCCAGACAGGGCTGGAGCCAAAAACATTCAGTACTTC,CASRPDRAGAKNIQYF
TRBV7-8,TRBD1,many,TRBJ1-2,TGTGCCAGCAGCTTAGCGGGACAGGGTTACTATGGCTACACCTTC,CASSLAGQGYYGYTF
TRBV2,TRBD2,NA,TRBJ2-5,TGTACCAGCAGTTTAGCGGGGGCTGGCTGGGGAGGCCAAGAGACCCAGTACTTC,CTSSLAGAGWGGQETQYF
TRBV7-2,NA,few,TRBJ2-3,TGTGCCAGCAGCTTAGCGGCTGGGGGAGATACGCAGTATTTT,CASSLAAGGDTQYF
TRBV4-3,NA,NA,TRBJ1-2,TGCGCCAGCAGCCAAGTTAGATACCGATCTAACTATGGCTACACCTTC,CASSQVRYRSNYGYTF
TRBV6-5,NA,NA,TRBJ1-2,TGTGCCAGCAGTTACTCGGTAGTTTCTAACTATGGCTACACCTTC,CASSYSVVSNYGYTF
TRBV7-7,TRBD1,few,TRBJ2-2,TGTGCTAGCAGCCCATACAGGGGTGCCAACACCGGGGAGCTGTTTTTT,CASSPYRGANTGELFF
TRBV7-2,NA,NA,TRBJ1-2,TGTGCCAGCAGCCCACCCTCGGACACGTATGGCTACACCTTC,CASSPPSDTYGYTF
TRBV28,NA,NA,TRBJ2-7,TGTGCCAGCAGTTTAAGTACTTTTTCCTACGAGCAGTACTTC,CASSLSTFSYEQYF
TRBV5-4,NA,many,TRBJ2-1,TGTGCCAGCAGCTTGAAGGAGGCTGGGAGGCCACCACTGAGCTCCTACAATGAGCAGTTCTTC,CASSLKEAGRPPLSSYNEQFF
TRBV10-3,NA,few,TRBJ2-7,TGTGCCATCAGCGGGACTCCCAGGAGCTCCTACGAGCAGTACTTC,CAISGTPRSSYEQYF
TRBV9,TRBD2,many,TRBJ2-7,TGTGCCAGCAGCGGACTAGCGGGACCCTACGAGCAGTACTTC,CASSGLAGPYEQYF
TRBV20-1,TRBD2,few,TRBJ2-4,TGCAGTGCTAGACCTCTTGGAGTAGCGGGGTTGGACATTCAGTACTTC,CSARPLGVAGLDIQYF
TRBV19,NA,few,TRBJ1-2,TGTGCCAGTAGCCATTGGGGGCTTAACTATGGCTACACCTTC,CASSHWGLNYGYTF
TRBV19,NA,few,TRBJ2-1,TGTGCCAGTTGCCGGCCCGGCCCCTACAATGAGCAGTTCTTC,CASCRPGPYNEQFF
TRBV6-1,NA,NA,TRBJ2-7,TGTGCCATCAGCGCTAGGGACCAGGTGGGATACGAGCAGTACTTC,CAISARDQVGYEQYF
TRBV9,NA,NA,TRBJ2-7,TGTGCCAGCAGGCCGGGGATCAGCTCCTACGAGCAGTACTTC,CASRPGISSYEQYF
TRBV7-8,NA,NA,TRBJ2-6,TGTGCCAGCAGCCTATCCGGCCGAGGCGGGGCCAACGTCCTGACTTTC,CASSLSGRGGANVLTF
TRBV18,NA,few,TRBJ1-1,TGTGCCAGCTCAGGAGTCATAAGGTCTGAAGCTTTCTTT,CASSGVIRSEAFF
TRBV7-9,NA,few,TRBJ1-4,TGTGCCAGCAGCTTAGATGTGGCTGAAAAACTGTTTTTT,CASSLDVAEKLFF
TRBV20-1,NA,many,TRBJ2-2,TGCAGTGCTACAAGGGAGAACACCGGGGAGCTGTTTTTT,CSATRENTGELFF
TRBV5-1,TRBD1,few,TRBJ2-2,TGCGCCAGCAGCTTGGGGACAGGAAGTGCCGGGGAGCTGTTTTTT,CASSLGTGSAGELFF
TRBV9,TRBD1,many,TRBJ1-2,TGTGCCAGCAGCGTAGCGGCAGGGGGCAAAATTAACTATGGCTACACCTTC,CASSVAAGGKINYGYTF
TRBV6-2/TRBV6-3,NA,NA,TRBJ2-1,TGTGCCAGCAGTTTCCCGGGCAGGGGGGGGCCCTCCTACAATGAGCAGTTCTTC,CASSFPGRGGPSYNEQFF
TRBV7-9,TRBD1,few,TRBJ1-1,TGTGCCAGCAGTGGGACAGTTGAAGCTTTCTTT,CASSGTVEAFF
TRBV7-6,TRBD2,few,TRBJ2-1,TGTGCCAGCAGCTTAGGGGGGAGCGGGAGGCAGGGTGAGCAGTTCTTC,CASSLGGSGRQGEQFF